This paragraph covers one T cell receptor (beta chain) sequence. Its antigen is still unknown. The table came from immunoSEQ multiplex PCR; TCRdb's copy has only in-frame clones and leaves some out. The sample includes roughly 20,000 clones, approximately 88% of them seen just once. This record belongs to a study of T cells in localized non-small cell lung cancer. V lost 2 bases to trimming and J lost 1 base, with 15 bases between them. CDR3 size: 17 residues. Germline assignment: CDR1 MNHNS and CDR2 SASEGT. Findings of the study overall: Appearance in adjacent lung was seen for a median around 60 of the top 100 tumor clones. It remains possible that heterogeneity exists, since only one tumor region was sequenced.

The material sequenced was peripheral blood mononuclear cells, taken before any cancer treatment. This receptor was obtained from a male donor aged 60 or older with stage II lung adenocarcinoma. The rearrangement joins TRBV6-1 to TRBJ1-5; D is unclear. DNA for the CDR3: TGTGCCAGCAGTGAACCACCGGGGATGGCCAGCAATCAGCCCCAGCATTTT. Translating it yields CASSEPPGMASNQPQHF.